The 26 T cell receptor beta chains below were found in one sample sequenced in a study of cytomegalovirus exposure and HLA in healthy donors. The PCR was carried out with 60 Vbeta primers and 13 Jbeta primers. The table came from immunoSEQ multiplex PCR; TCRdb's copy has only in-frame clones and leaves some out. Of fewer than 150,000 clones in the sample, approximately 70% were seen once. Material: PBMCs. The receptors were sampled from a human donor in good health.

The CDR3 spells CASSQRREGLDGELFF. The CDR3 DNA is TGCGCCAGCAGCCAACGACGGGAGGGCCTCGACGGGGAGCTGTTTTTT. The chain joins TRBV4-1 to TRBJ2-2, with TRBD2 matching over 8 bases. Germline V lookup: CDR1 MGHRA, CDR2 YSYEKL. CDR3 size: 16 residues. Trimming took 2 bases from V and 7 from J; bases not matched to a gene: 9.

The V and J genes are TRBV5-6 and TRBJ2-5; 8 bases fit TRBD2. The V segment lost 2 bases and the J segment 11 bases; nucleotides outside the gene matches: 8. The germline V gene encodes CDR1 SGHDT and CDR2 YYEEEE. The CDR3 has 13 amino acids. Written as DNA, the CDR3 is TGTGCCAGCAGCTTCCTCCGGGGGGGAGAGCAGTACTTC. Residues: CASSFLRGGEQYF. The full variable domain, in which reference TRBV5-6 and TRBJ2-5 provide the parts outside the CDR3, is DAGVTQSPTHLIKTRGQQVTLRCSPKSGHDTVSWYQQALGQGPQFIFQYYEEEERQRGNFPDRFSGHQFPNYSSELNVNALLLGDSALYLCASSFLRGGEQYFGPGTRLLVL.

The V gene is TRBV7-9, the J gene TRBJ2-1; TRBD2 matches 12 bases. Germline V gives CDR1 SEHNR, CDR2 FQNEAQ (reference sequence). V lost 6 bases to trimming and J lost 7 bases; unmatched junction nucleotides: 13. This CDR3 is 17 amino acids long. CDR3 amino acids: CASRGPFRLAGVNEQFF. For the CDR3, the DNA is TGTGCCAGCAGGGGACCCTTTAGACTAGCGGGAGTAAATGAGCAGTTCTTC.

CDR3 protein: CASSLTSGISTDTQYF. The CDR3 DNA is TGTGCCAGCAGCTTGACTAGCGGAATTAGCACAGATACGCAGTATTTT. The chain couples TRBV7-3 to TRBJ2-3; 9 positions match TRBD2. Germline V gives CDR1 SGHTA, CDR2 FQGTGA. The CDR3 covers 16 residues. The junction had 4 bases not matched to a gene; V was cut back by 3 bases and J by 0 bases.

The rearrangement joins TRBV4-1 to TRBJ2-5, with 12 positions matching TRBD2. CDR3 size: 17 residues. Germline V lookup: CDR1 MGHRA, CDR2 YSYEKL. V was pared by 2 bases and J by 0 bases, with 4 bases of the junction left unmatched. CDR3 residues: CASSQSGLAGNQETQYF. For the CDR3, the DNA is TGCGCCAGCAGCCAATCAGGACTAGCGGGGAACCAAGAGACCCAGTACTTC.

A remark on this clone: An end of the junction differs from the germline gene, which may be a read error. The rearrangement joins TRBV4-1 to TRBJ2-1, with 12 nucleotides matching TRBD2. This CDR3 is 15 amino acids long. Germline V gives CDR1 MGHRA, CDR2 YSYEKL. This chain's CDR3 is CASRQGLAGNNEQFF. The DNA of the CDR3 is TGCGCCAGCAGGCAAGGACTAGCGGGGAATAATGAGCAGTTCTTC.

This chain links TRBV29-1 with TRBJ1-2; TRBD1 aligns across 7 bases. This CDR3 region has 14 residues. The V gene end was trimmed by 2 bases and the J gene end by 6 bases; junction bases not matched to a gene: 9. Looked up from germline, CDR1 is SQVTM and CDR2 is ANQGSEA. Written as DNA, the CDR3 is TGCAGCGTTGAATTGGCGCAGGGGGTCAATGGCTACACCTTC. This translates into CSVELAQGVNGYTF.

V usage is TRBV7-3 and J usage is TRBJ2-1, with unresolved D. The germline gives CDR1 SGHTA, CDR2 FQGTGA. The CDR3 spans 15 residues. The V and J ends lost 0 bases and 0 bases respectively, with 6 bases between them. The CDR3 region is CASSLTQSSYNEQFF. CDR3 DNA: TGTGCCAGCAGCTTAACACAGAGCTCCTACAATGAGCAGTTCTTC.

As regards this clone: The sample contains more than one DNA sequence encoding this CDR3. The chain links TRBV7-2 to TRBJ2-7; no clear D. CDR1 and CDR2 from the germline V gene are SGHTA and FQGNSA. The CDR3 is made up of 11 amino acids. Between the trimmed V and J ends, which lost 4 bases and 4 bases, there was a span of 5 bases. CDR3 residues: CASSSTYEQYF. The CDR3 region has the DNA TGTGCCAGCAGCTCCACTTACGAGCAGTACTTC.

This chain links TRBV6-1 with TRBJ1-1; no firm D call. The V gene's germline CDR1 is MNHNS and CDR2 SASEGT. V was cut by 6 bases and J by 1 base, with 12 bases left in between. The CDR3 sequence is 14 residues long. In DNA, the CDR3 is TGTGCCAGCAGCCTCGGCGGGTCGAACACTGAAGCTTTCTTT. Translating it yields CASSLGGSNTEAFF.

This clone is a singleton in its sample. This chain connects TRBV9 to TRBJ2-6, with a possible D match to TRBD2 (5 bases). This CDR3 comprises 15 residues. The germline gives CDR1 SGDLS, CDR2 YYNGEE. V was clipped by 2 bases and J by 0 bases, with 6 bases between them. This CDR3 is CASSVGDSGANVLTF. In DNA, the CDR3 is TGTGCCAGCAGCGTGGGAGACTCTGGGGCCAACGTCCTGACTTTC.

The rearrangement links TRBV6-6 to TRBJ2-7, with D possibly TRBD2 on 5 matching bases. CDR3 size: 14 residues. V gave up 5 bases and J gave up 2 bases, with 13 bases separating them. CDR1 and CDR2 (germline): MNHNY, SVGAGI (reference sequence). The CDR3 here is CASSQPGMTYEQYF. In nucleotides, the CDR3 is TGTGCCAGCAGTCAACCGGGGATGACCTACGAGCAGTACTTC.

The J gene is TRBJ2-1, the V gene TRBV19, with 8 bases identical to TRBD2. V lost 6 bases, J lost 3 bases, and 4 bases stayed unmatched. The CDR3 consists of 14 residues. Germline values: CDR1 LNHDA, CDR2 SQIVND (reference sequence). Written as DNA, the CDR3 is TGTGCCAGTAGGAGCGGGAGAGGCTACAATGAGCAGTTCTTC. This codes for CASRSGRGYNEQFF.

CDR3 DNA sequence: TGCGCCAGCAGCTTGTCCGGGGACAAAAACATTCAGTACTTC. Its protein is CASSLSGDKNIQYF. The chain employs TRBV5-1 and TRBJ2-4, with D perhaps matching TRBD2 (5 bases). Germline V gene data show CDR1 as SGHRS and CDR2 as YFSETQ. The CDR3 is 14 amino acids. Trimming removed 1 base at V and 3 bases at J, with 8 bases between.

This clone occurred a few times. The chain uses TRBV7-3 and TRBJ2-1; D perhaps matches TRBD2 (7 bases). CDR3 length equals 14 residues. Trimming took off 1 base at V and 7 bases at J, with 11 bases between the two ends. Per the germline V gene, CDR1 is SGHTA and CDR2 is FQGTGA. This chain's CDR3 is CASSLIGGVNEQFF. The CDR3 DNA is TGTGCCAGCAGCTTAATAGGGGGGGTTAATGAGCAGTTCTTC. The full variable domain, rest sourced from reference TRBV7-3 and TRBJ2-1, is GAGVSQTPSNKVTEKGKYVELRCDPISGHTALYWYRQSLGQGPEFLIYFQGTGAADDSGLPNDRFFAVRPEGSVSTLKIQRTERGDSAVYLCASSLIGGVNEQFFGPGTRLTVL.

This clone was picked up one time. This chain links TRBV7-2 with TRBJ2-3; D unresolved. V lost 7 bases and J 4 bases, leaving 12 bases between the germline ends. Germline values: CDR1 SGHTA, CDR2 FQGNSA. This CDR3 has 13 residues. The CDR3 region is CASTPLGPDTQYF. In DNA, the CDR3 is TGTGCCAGCACCCCCCTAGGTCCAGATACGCAGTATTTT.

CDR3 in amino acids: CASSLTGYYYGYTF. CDR3 bases: TGTGCCAGCAGTTTAACAGGCTACTACTATGGCTACACCTTC. The chain joins TRBV28 to TRBJ1-2; tentatively, D is TRBD1 (5 bases). CDR3 length: 14 residues. Germline V gene lookup returns CDR1 MDHEN and CDR2 SYDVKM. V was cut by 2 bases and J by 3 bases, with 10 bases left in between.

The CDR3 sequence is CASSLGGRDEQYF. CDR3 nucleotides: TGTGCCAGCAGTTTGGGCGGGAGGGATGAGCAGTACTTC. This chain joins TRBV28 and TRBJ2-7; 9 positions agree with TRBD2. After removal of 3 bases from V and 7 bases from J, the junction contained 4 bases not matched to a gene. In germline, CDR1 is MDHEN, CDR2 SYDVKM. The CDR3 has 13 amino acids.

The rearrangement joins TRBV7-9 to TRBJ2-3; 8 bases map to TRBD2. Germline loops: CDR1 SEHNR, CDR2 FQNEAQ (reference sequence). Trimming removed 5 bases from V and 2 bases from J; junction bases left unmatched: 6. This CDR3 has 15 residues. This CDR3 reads CASSPQLADTDTQYF. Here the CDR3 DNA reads TGTGCCAGCAGCCCGCAACTAGCGGACACAGATACGCAGTATTTT.

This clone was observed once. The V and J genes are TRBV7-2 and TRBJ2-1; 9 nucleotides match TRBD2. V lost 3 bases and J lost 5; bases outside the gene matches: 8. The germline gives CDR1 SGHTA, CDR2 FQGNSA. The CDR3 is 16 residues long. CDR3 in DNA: TGTGCCAGCAGCTTCCAGCCAGCGGGAGGCCACAATGAGCAGTTCTTC. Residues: CASSFQPAGGHNEQFF.

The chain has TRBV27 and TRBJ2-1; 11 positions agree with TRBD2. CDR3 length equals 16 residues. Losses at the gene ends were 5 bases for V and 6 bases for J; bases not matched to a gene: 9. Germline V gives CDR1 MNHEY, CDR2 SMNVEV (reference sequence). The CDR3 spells CASSPTGTSGFNEQFF. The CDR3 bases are TGTGCCAGCAGTCCCACCGGGACTAGCGGATTCAATGAGCAGTTCTTC.

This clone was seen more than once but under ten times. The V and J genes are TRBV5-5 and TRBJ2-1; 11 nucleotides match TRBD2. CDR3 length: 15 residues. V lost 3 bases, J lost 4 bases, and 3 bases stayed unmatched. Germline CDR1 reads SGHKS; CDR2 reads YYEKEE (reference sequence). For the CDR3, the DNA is TGTGCCAGCAGCTCGGGACTAGCGGATTACAATGAGCAGTTCTTC. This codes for CASSSGLADYNEQFF.

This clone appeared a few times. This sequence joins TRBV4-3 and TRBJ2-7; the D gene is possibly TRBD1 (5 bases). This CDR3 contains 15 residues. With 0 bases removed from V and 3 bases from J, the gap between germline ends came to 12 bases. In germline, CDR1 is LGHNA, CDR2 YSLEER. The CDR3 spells CASSQDRSGNYEQYF. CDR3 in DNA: TGCGCCAGCAGCCAAGATCGATCAGGGAACTACGAGCAGTACTTC.

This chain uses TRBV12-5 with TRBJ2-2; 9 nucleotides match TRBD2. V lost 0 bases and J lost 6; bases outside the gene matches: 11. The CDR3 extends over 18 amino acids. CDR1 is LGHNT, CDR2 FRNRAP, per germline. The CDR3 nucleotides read TGTGCTAGTGGTTTGGTACTCGTGGCGGGAGGGCCGGCCGGGGAGCTGTTTTTT. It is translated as CASGLVLVAGGPAGELFF.

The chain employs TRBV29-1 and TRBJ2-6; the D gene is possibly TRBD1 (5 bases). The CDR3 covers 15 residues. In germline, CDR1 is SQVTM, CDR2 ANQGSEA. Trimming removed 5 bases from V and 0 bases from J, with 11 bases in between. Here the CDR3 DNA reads TGCAGCGTTTATCGTGACAGCTCTGGGGCCAACGTCCTGACTTTC. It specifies CSVYRDSSGANVLTF.

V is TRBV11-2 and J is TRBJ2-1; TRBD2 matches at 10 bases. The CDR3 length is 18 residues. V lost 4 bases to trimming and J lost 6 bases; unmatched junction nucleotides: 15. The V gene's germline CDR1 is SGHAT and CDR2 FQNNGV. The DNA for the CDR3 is TGTGCCAGCAGCTCGGCCCATCCTCTAGCGGGAGTGCTCAATGAGCAGTTCTTC. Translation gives CASSSAHPLAGVLNEQFF. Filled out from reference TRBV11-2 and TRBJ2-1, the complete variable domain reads EAGVAQSPRYKIIEKRQSVAFWCNPISGHATLYWYQQILGQGPKLLIQFQNNGVVDDSQLPKDRFSAERLKGVDSTLKIQPAKLEDSAVYLCASSSAHPLAGVLNEQFFGPGTRLTVL.